This TCR beta chain was captured in a study of blood T cells in healthy people across ages. Study conclusions and caveats: Aged donors had fewer naive CD4+ cells and lower diversity than long-lived donors.

Healthy Caucasian individuals from Russia aged roughly 6 to 90 served as donors. It was with a sample-barcoded 5' primer and a J-beta primer mix that a second PCR of about 7 to 12 cycles was run. TCRdb itself ran the 5' RACE reads through MiXCR, one entry per CDR3 protein. The sample has some 1.5 million distinct CDR3 sequences; 28% are singletons. Turning to this clonotype: The antigen is not known.

V trimming: 3 bases; J trimming: 7 bases; junction bases outside the gene matches: 10. CDR3 length: 16 amino acids. Germline CDR1 ENHRY, CDR2 SYGVKD. Sample: blood. The receptor was derived from a young woman in good health. The chain couples TRBV10-3 to TRBJ2-1; 9 nucleotides align to TRBD2. In DNA, the CDR3 is TGTGCCATCAGTGACGCGGCGGGGGGGCTCGGGAATGAGCAGTTCTTC. Its protein product is CAISDAAGGLGNEQFF.